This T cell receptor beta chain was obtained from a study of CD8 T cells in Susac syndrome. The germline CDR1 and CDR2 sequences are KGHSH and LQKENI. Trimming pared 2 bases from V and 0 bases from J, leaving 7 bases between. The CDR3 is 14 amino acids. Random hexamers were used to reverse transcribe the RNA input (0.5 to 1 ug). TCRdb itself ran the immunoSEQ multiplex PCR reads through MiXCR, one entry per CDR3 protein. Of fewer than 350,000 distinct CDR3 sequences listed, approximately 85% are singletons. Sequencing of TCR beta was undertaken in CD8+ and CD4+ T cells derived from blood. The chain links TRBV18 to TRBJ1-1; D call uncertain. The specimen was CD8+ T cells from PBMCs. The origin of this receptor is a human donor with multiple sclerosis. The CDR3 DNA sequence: TGTGCCAGCTCACCAGAAGGTTTGAACACTGAAGCTTTCTTT. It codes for CASSPEGLNTEAFF. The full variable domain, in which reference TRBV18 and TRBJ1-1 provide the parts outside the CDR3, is NAGVMQNPRHLVRRRGQEARLRCSPMKGHSHVYWYRQLPEEGLKFMVYLQKENIIDESGMPKERFSAEFPKEGPSILRIQQVVRGDSAAYFCASSPEGLNTEAFFGQGTRLTVV.